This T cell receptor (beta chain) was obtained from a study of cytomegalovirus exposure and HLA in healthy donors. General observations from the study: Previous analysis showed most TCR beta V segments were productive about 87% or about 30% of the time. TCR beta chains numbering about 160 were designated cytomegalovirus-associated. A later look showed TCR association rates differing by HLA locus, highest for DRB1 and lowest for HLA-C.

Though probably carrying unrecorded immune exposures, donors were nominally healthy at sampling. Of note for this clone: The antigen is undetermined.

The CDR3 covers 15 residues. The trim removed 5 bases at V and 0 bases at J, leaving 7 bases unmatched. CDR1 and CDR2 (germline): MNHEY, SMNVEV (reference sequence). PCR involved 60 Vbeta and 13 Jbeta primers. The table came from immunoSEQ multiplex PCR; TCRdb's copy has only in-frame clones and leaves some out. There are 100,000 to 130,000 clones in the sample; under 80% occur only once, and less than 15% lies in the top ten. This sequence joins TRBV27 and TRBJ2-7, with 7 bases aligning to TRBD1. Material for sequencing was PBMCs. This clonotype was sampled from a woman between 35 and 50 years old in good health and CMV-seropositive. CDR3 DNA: TGTGCCAGCAGTGCCCAACAGGGGCCCTCCTACGAGCAGTACTTC. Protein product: CASSAQQGPSYEQYF.